This T cell receptor (beta chain) stems from a study of T cell repertoires in cytomegalovirus infection. Study as a whole: Recently identified HLA-C-restricted and well-studied HLA-B-restricted CMV epitopes were used. Public TCR beta signatures provided an indication of both CMV infection and a matching HLA type.

The CDR3 is 19 residues long. Trimming cost V 5 bases and J 0 bases; bases outside gene matches: 17. Germline V gene sequence: CDR1 MNHEY, CDR2 SMNVEV (reference sequence). Broader study findings: Clonotypes of TCR beta that were HLA-C-restricted and CMV-specific dominated the ex vivo response. Accumulated public TCR beta family frequency recognized individuals carrying CMV together with the relevant HLA.

This clonotype was counted between two and nine times. Its target is not known. TCRdb analysed the reads with MiXCR anew, one entry per CDR3 protein. The repertoire holds 900,000 to 950,000 distinct CDR3 sequences, with 25% to 40% as singletons. The sequence was collected from a human donor in good health (CMV status not recorded). Some clones in this sample may be carry-over from other donors' samples. The sample was cultured CD8+ T cells from PBMCs, taken from culture after CMV antigen stimulation. The chain recombines TRBV27 with TRBJ1-2; 8 nucleotides align to TRBD1. The CDR3 protein is CASSPYRGTGKEANYGYTF. CDR3 in DNA: TGTGCCAGCAGTCCATATCGAGGGACAGGAAAGGAAGCTAACTATGGCTACACCTTC.